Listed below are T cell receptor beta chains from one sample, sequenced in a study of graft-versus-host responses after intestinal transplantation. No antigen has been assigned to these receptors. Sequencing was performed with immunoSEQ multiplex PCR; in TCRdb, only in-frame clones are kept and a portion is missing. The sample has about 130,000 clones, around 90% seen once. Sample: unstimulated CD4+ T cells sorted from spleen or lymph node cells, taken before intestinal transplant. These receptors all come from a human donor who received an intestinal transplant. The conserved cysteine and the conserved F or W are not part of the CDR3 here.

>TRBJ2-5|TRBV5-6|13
ASSFVARHQETQY
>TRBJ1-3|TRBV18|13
ASSPKQGGGNTIY
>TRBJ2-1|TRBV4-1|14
ASSLRLAGGYNEQF
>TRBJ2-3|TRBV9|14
ASSAGTSVSTDTQY
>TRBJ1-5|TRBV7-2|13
ASSQEQGRYQPQH
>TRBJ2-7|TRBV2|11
ASLAGDGYEQY
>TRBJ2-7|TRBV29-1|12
SVVSSREINEQY
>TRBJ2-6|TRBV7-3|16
ASSLYGTGLSGANVLT
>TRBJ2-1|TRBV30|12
AWSAVPSGDEQF
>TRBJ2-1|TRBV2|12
ASSLAGVLNEQF
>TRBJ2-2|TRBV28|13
ASSLRGANTGELF
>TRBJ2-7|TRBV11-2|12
ASSPRASGYEQY
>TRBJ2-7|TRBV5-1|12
ASSGSLASYEQY
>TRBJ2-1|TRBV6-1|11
ASSVPGLYEQF
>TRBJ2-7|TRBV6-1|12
ASSRQGMSYEQY
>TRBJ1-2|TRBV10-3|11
AIDSGTVYGYT
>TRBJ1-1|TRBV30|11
AWSTNTNTEAF
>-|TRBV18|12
ASSPGGSIYEQY
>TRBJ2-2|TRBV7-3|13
ASSLAGTLTGELF
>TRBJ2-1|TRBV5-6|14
ASSSPGHHLFNEQF
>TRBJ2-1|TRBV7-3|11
ASSLGGSNEQF
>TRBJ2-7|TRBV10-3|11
ATRDTYSYEQY
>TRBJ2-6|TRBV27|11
ASSPSGANVLT
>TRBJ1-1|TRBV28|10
ASNGLNTEAF
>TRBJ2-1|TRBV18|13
ASSPGGRSYNEQF
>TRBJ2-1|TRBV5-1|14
ASSSGLAGVYNEQF
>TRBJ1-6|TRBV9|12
ASSVDGWNSPLH
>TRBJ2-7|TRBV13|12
ASSYSIYSYEQY
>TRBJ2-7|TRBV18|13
ASSGTGGTYDEQY
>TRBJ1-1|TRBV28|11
ASSDGGETEAF
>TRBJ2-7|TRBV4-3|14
ASSQRLGQSNYEQY
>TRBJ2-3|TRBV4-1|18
ASSQGDGTSGRRSTDTQY
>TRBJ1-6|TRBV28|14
ASSFPSGVSDSPLH
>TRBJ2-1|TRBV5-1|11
ASSLDRDNEQF
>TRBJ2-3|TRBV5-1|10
ASSPGKDTQY
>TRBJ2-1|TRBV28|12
ASDLAGDYNEQF
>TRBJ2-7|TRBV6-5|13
ASSYSRSFSYEQY
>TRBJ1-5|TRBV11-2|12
ASSLAGERQPQH
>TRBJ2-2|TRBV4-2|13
ASSQVGLNTGELF
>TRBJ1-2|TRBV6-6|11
ASSYKSDYGYT
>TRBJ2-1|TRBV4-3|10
ASSQTYNEQF
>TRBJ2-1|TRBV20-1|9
SGILATEQF
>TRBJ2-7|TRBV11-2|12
ASSLSGSDYEQY
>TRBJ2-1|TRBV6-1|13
ASSEVASSYNEQF
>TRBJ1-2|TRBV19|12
ASTPDRAGYGYT